The 11 T cell receptor beta chains below were found in one sample sequenced in a study of shared clonotypes between healthy human individuals. The protocol was immunoSEQ multiplex PCR, while the TCRdb copy is restricted to in-frame clones and leaves out a portion. The repertoire includes around 500,000 clones, about 85% of them detected once, and around 13% sits in the top ten. Sequencing was performed on PBMCs. These receptors all come from a woman between 40 and 55 years old in good health. Some clones in this sample may be carry-over from other donors' samples.

This chain links TRBV18 with TRBJ2-3; D not resolved. The CDR3 contains 16 residues. Trimming took 0 bases from V and 4 from J, leaving 14 bases between them. CDR1 and CDR2 (germline): KGHSH, LQKENI. The CDR3 is CASSPPLPHGPDTQYF. In nucleotides, the CDR3 is TGTGCCAGCTCACCACCCTTACCCCACGGGCCAGATACGCAGTATTTT.

The V call is TRBV6-5, the J call TRBJ2-7, with D perhaps matching TRBD1 (5 bases). The CDR3 is 12 amino acids. V was pared by 5 bases and J by 2 bases, with 7 bases between. Germline V gene data show CDR1 as MNHEY and CDR2 as SVGAGI. The CDR3 DNA is TGTGCCAGCAGTCAGGGTACCTACGAGCAGTACTTC. It codes for CASSQGTYEQYF.

This sequence joins TRBV29-1 and TRBJ2-7, with 7 positions matching TRBD1. Looked up from germline, CDR1 is SQVTM and CDR2 is ANQGSEA. Trimming at V came to 6 bases and at J to 3 bases, leaving 8 bases not matched to a gene. The CDR3 spans 13 residues. Here the CDR3 reads CSVTLTGSYEQYF. Written as DNA, the CDR3 is TGCAGCGTGACCTTGACAGGGAGCTACGAGCAGTACTTC.

This clone was counted once. This chain connects TRBV2 to TRBJ2-1, with 11 bases identical to TRBD2. Per germline, CDR1 SNHLY and CDR2 FYNNEI. V shed 3 bases and J 15 bases; nucleotides not matched to a gene: 7. The CDR3 has 13 residues. The CDR3 sequence: CASSERTSGLLFF. The DNA for the CDR3 is TGTGCCAGCAGTGAGAGGACTAGCGGGCTCCTGTTCTTC. Full variable domain (outside the CDR3, taken from reference TRBV2 and TRBJ2-1): EPEVTQTPSHQVTQMGQEVILRCVPISNHLYFYWYRQILGQKVEFLVSFYNNEISEKSEIFDDQFSVERPDGSNFTLKIRSTKLEDSAMYFCASSERTSGLLFFGPGTRLTVL.

About this clone itself: This could be a read error, since a much larger clone is one nucleotide away. This chain joins TRBV10-2 and TRBJ2-7; D is uncertain. The ends were cut back, 3 bases at V and 3 bases at J, with 12 bases in the middle. CDR1 is WSHSY and CDR2 is SAAADI in the germline V gene. The CDR3 is 14 amino acids. CDR3 region: CASSERASGYEQYF. CDR3 coding DNA: TGCGCCAGCAGTGAACGAGCATCGGGCTACGAGCAGTACTTC.

This clone turned up a few times. The genes are TRBV27 and TRBJ2-1; maybe TRBD1 (5 bases). Trimming left V 4 bases short and J 3 bases short, with 10 bases between. The length of the CDR3 is 14 residues. Looked up from germline, CDR1 is MNHEY and CDR2 is SMNVEV (reference sequence). CDR3 loop: CASSSGPGYNEQFF. The CDR3 coding sequence is TGTGCCAGCAGTTCAGGGCCAGGCTACAATGAGCAGTTCTTC.

This clone was seen a few times. This same CDR3 is encoded by further DNA sequences in the sample. The chain combines TRBV11-3 with TRBJ2-3; D not certain. The CDR3 runs 13 residues. Trimming stripped 0 bases from V and 1 base from J, with 2 bases between. The V gene's germline CDR1 is SGHNT and CDR2 YENEEA. This CDR3 reads CASSLEGTDTQYF. DNA for the CDR3: TGTGCCAGCAGCTTAGAAGGCACAGATACGCAGTATTTT.

The J gene is TRBJ2-1, the V gene TRBV4-2; possible D gene TRBD1, 5 bases. The CDR3 contains 14 residues. Germline CDR1 LGHNA, CDR2 YNFKEQ. The ends were cut back, 3 bases at V and 7 bases at J, with 13 bases in the middle. The CDR3 here is CASSQVGLQNEQFF. The CDR3 DNA reads TGTGCCAGCAGCCAGGTGGGGCTGCAGAATGAGCAGTTCTTC.

In this sample, this clone turned up once. The chain has TRBV28 and TRBJ2-7; TRBD1 is a possible D gene (7 bases). The CDR3 totals 15 residues. Germline CDR1 is MDHEN and CDR2 is SYDVKM. Trimming left V 2 bases short and J 7 bases short, with 18 bases between. The DNA of the CDR3 is TGTGCCAGCAGTTTAAGGGGGCGGGACTTCGGGGAGCAGTACTTC. Translated: CASSLRGRDFGEQYF. Complete variable domain (other parts from reference TRBV28 and TRBJ2-7): DVKVTQSSRYLVKRTGEKVFLECVQDMDHENMFWYRQDPGLGLRLIYFSYDVKMKEKGDIPEGYSVSREKKERFSLILESASTNQTSMYLCASSLRGRDFGEQYFGPGTRLTVT.

This clone was found a few times. The rearrangement links TRBV25-1 to TRBJ1-2, with 7 bases matching TRBD1. The V gene end was trimmed by 3 bases and the J gene end by 4 bases; junction bases not matched to a gene: 11. The CDR3 is 16 residues long. Germline V gene data show CDR1 as MGHDK and CDR2 as SYGVNS. CDR3 residues: CASSELGTVGTYGYTF. The DNA for the CDR3 is TGTGCCAGCAGTGAGCTCGGGACAGTGGGTACCTATGGCTACACCTTC.

The gene calls are TRBV7-6 and TRBJ2-1; TRBD2 aligns across 10 bases. Germline V gives CDR1 SGHVS, CDR2 FNYEAQ. V shed 4 bases, J shed 9 bases, and the junction held 12 bases outside the gene matches. The CDR3 length is 16 residues. The CDR3, as DNA: TGTGCCAGCAGCTCCCGGACTAGCGGTAGAGCGGCTGAGCAGTTCTTC. It yields the protein CASSSRTSGRAAEQFF.